The T cell receptor (beta chain) under discussion was sequenced for a study of shared clonotypes between healthy human individuals (dated by TCRdb to 2020 to 2022). Regarding the study in general: The cohort comprised a couple of women and a few men aged 18 to 49 years. To increase sequencing depth and limit assay-specific biases, different laboratories used diverse techniques to prepare libraries and sequence TCR repertoires. Leukapheresis yielded between about 0.9 and 9.5 billion PBMCs per donor. Per donor, three plates each were used for CD4 naive and CD4 memory, two for CD8 naive, and one for CD8 memory. The study deeply sequenced blood TCR repertoires of about five healthy adults to estimate repertoire size and the extent of clonotype sharing between individuals. Broad study findings and their caveats: Even with the large sequencing depth, rarefaction of the sorted-subset datasets indicated that sequencing was incomplete. Across four donors, about 5% of naive CD4, approximately 3.6% of naive CD8, 2.3% of memory CD4, and approximately 0.4% of memory CD8 clonotypes were shared. Sampling was restricted to blood, and TCR repertoires in tissues likely differ from the TCR repertoires found in blood. Pairwise subsampling indicated that sequencing depth was expected to affect the degree of clonotype sharing among donors. The small number of donors limited the genetic and exposure-history diversity represented. Larger estimated clonotype richness was generally found for naive subsets than for memory subsets. Compared with non-shared clonotypes, clonotypes shared by all four sorted-subset donors had higher generation probabilities.

At the junction V is shortened by 4 bases and J by 2 bases; bases outside the gene matches: 4. The CDR3 sequence holds 16 residues, the cysteine and phenylalanine included. Kept here is only the CDR3 DNA, which spans 48 bases and is read in frame from base 1. CDR1 SGHAT and CDR2 FQNNGV are derived from the germline V gene. This clone was found once. The clone's antigen remains unknown. No quality values exist for individual bases; no much larger clone is one base distant. Donors were healthy HIV-negative adults with no recently reported acute infections or vaccinations. Every donor was a Caucasian adult residing in Nashville, Tennessee, USA. CD4+ T cells were enriched by magnetic negative selection, after which naive cells were positively selected on CD45RA and the negative fraction was taken as the memory subset. Blood was collected by leukapheresis, and PBMCs were isolated by Ficoll-Histopaque density gradient centrifugation and then cryopreserved in liquid nitrogen vapor phase. Purity and quantity of every magnetically sorted T cell population were checked by analytical flow cytometry. Genomic DNA was isolated from each sorted fraction and quantified by UV absorbance on a Nanodrop 2000c.

Using the deep immunoSEQ assay, multiplex PCR amplified TCR CDR3 regions from genomic DNA. For each cell subset, the extracted genomic DNA was distributed evenly across all wells of several immunoSEQ 96-well plates, and each plate served as one replicate. For sorted subsets, approximately 190 ng of genomic DNA, equivalent to around 29,000 T cell genomes, went into each replicate PCR. The purified libraries were quantified using a Qubit 3.0 fluorometer, sized with a Bioanalyzer 2100, and then quantified again using the KAPA Library Quantification kit. A separate single-read 150-cycle Illumina NextSeq 550 flow cell was used to sequence each immunoSEQ 96-well plate. The paper's data handling went like this. The immunoSEQ output contained only junctional sequences without quality scores, so filtering could not match that applied to full-length reads. To assign V/J genes and CDR3, sequences were annotated using PyIR, a Python wrapper for IgBLAST v1.9, with IMGT germline references. Any read was removed if the V/J assignment was weak (E-value above 1e-6), the CDR3 was missing, or the read contained stop codons, out-of-frame junctions, or ambiguous translated residues. A V3J clonotype was defined by an identical inferred V gene, J gene, and CDR3 amino acid sequence. The percentage overlap between two repertoires was calculated by dividing the number of shared unique clonotypes by the size of the smaller repertoire. Richness of each repertoire was evaluated using RTK rarefaction, the Chao1 estimator, and Recon v2.1 estimates of unobserved clonotypes. OLGA was used to compute generation probabilities for all TCRbeta clonotypes that the gDNA method yielded from several donors. The source is immuneACCESS, and TCRdb retained only in-frame sequences with V and J called. Part of the clones is not carried over; for the studies checked, unresolved V genes explain less than half of this, and the remainder is unexplained. The DNA was the basis for D and trimming; V, J and clone size are from that table. The sample table holds roughly 640,000 clones, of which roughly 97% were seen once. The top ten clones comprise less than 0.065% of the sample.

This clonotype originated in a woman aged 25 to 39 in good health. This chain is built from TRBV11-2 and TRBJ2-1; 11 middle bases align to TRBD2. Specimen: naive CD4+ T cells sorted from blood. Taken with the paper, the label for cell subset or site translates to: CD45RA+ positively selected. The CDR3 protein: CASSSVAGGPYNEQFF. Read as DNA, the sequence is TGTGCCAGCAGCTCCGTAGCGGGAGGGCCCTACAATGAGCAGTTCTTC. Outside the CDR3, residues come from the reference TRBV11-2 and TRBJ2-1 proteins, so the full variable domain is: EAGVAQSPRYKIIEKRQSVAFWCNPISGHATLYWYQQILGQGPKLLIQFQNNGVVDDSQLPKDRFSAERLKGVDSTLKIQPAKLEDSAVYLCASSSVAGGPYNEQFFGPGTRLTVL.